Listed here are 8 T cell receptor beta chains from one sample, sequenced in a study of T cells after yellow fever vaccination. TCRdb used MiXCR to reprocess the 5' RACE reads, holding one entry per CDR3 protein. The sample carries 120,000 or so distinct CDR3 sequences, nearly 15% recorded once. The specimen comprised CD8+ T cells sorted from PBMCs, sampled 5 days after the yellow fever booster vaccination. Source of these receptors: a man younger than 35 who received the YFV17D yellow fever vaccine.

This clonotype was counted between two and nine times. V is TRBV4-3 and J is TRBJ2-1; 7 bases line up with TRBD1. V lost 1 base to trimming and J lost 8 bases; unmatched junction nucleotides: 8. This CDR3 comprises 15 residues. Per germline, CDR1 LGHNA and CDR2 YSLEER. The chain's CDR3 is CASSQGTGAFYEQFF. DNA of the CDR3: TGCGCCAGCAGCCAAGGCACAGGGGCCTTTTATGAGCAGTTCTTC.

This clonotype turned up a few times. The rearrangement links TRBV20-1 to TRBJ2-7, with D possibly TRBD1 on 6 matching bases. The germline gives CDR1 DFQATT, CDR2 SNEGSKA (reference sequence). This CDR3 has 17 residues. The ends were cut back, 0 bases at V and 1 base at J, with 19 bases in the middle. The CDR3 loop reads CSARDRTVGAWSYEQYF. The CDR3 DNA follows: TGCAGTGCTAGAGATAGGACAGTGGGGGCATGGTCCTACGAGCAGTACTTC.

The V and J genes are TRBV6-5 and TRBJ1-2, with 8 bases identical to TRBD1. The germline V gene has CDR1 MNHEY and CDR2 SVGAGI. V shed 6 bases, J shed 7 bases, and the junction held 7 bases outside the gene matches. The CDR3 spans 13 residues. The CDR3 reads CASSAGGGGGYTF. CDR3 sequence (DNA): TGTGCCAGCAGCGCAGGGGGCGGAGGTGGCTACACCTTC.

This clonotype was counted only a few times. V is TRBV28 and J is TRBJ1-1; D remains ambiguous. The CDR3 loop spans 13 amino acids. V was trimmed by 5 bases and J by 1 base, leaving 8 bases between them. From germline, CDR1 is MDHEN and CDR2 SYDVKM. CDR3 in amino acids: CASSTTENTEAFF. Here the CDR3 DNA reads TGTGCCAGCAGTACGACCGAGAACACTGAAGCTTTCTTT.

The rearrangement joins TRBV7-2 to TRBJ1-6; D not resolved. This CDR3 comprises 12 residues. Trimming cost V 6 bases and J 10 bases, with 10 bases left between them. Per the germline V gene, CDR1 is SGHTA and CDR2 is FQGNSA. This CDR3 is CASRAQGSPLHF. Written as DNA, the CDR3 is TGTGCCAGCAGAGCGCAAGGGTCACCCCTCCACTTT.

This chain's CDR3 is CASSLMSGGTEAFF. Written as DNA, the CDR3 is TGTGCCAGCAGCTTAATGTCAGGGGGGACTGAAGCTTTCTTT. The chain joins TRBV7-8 to TRBJ1-1, with 7 bases aligning to TRBD1. The CDR3 consists of 14 residues. Germline loops: CDR1 SGHVS, CDR2 FQNEAQ. V was pared by 2 bases and J by 5 bases, with 5 bases of the junction left unmatched.

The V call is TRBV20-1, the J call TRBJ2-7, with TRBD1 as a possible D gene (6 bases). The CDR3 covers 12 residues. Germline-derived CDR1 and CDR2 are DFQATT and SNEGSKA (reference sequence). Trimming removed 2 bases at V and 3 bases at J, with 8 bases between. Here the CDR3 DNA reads TGCAGTGCTAGAAGGGGGTTCTACGAGCAGTACGTC. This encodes CSARRGFYEQYV.

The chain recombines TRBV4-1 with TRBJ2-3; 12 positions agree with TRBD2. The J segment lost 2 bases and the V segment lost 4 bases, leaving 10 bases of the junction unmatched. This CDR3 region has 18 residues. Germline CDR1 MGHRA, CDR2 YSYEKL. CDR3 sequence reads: CASSLLAGGRAHTDTQYF. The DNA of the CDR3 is TGCGCCAGCAGCCTACTAGCGGGGGGCCGGGCCCACACAGATACGCAGTATTTT.